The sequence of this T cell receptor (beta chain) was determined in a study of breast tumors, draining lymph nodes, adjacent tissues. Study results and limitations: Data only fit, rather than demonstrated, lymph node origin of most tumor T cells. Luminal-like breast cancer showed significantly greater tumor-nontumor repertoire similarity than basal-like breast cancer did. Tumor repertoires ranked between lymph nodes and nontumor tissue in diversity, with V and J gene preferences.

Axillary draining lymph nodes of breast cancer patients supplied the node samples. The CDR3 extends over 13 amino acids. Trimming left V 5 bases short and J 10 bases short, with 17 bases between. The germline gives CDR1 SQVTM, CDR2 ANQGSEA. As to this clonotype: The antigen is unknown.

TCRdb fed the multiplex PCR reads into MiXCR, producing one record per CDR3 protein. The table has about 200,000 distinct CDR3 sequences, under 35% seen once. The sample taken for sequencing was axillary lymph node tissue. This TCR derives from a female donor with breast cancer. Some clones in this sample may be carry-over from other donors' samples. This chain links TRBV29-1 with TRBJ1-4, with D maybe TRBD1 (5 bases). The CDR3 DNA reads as TGCAGCGTTCGGGCCACGCAGGGACTAAAACTGTTTTTT. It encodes CSVRATQGLKLFF.